This T cell receptor (beta chain) is drawn from a study of T cell responses to AZD1222 COVID-19 vaccine. Study observations and caveats: Females made up more of the donors, who were largely white British, and clonal diversity may have come out too low. Repertoires were sampled only after the peak T cell response. Nearly half of spike-specific TCRs reportedly go after variant regions that carry no mutations.

Here immunoSEQ multiplex PCR was the method, and the copy in TCRdb shows in-frame clones only, minus some. The table has approximately 150,000 clones, about 90% seen once. The ends were cut back, 6 bases at V and 0 bases at J, with 5 bases in the middle. The CDR3 sequence is 12 residues long. Germline V lookup: CDR1 MDHEN, CDR2 SYDVKM. Turning to this clone: Its matching antigen is unknown.

The sequence came from an adult in good health. The J gene is TRBJ1-1, the V gene TRBV28; D uncertain. The specimen comprised peripheral blood, sampled on day 0 of AZD1222 vaccination. The CDR3 nucleotides read TGTGCCAGCAGCCTGATGAACACTGAAGCTTTCTTT. The encoded protein is CASSLMNTEAFF.